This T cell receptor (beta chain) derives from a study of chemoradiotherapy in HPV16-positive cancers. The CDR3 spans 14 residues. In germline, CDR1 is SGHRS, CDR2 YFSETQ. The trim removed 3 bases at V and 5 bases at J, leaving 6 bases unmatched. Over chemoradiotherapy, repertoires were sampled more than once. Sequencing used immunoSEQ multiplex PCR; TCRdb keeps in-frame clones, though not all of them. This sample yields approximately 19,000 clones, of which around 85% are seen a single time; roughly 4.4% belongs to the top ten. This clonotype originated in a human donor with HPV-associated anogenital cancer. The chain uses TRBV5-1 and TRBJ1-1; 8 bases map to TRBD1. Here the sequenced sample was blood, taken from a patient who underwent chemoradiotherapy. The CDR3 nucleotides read TGCGCCAGCAGCTCAGACAGGGGATGGACTGAAGCTTTCTTT. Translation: CASSSDRGWTEAFF.